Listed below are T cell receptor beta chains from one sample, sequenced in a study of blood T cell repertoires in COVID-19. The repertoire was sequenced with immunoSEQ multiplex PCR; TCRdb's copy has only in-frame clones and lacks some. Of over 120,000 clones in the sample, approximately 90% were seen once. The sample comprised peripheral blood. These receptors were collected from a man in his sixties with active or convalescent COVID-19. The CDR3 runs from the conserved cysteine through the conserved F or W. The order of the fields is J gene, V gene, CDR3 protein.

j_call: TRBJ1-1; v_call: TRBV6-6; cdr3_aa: CASSSSDRGGTEAFF
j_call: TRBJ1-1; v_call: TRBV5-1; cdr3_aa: CASSTDPITEAFF
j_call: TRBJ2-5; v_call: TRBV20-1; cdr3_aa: CSARSETQYF
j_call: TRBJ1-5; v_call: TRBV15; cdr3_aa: CATSRVGGGNQPQHF
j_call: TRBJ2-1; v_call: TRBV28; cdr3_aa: CASPPLAELYNEQFF
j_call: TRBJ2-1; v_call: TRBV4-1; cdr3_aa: CASSQTQRGGGFNEQFF
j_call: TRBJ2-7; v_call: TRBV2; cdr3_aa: CASREGYEQYF
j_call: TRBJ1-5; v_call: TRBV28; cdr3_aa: CASSPNPNQPQHF
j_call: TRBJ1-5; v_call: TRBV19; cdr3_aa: CASSIRTVNQPQHF
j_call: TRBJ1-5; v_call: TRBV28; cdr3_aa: CAWSTRTSNQPQHF
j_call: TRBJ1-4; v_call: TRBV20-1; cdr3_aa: CSASVRGEKLFF
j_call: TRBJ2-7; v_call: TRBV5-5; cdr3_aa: CASRRGTGGLYEQYF
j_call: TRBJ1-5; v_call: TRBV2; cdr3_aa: CASGREGTGGNQPQHF
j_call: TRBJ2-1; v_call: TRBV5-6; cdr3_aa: CASSFPWGGGHEQFF
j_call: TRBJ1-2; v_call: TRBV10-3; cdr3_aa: CAISEGGQGSNYGYTF
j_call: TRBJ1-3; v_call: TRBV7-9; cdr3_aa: CASSLVGRAPLNTIYF
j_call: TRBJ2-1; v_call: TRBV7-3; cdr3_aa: CASSPQGVAGDNEQFF
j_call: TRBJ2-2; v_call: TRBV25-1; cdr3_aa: CASGRTGSTGELFF
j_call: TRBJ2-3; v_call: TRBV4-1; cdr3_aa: CASSQDALAGGFTDTQYF
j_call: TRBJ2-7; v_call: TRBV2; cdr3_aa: CASSPTGSDEQYF
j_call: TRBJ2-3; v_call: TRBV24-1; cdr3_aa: CATSELPGQGTDTQYF
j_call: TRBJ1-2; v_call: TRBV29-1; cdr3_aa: CSVDKGQGAYTF
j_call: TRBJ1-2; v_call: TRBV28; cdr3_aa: CASSLEAPRGYTF
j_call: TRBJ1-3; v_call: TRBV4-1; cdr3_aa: CASSQPRQGSGNTIYF
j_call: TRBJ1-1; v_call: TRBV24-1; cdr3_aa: CATSRGGGTEAFF
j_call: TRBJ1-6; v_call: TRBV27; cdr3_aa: CASSLLGAGGNSPLHF
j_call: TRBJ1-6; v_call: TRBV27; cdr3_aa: CASSSQGRGGYYNSPLHF
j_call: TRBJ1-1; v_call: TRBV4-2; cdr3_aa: CASSQVLPGELATDTEAFF
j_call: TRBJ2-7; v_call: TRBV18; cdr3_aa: CASSPGTDSYEQYF
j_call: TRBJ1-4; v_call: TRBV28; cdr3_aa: CASSPPDSLSNEKLFF
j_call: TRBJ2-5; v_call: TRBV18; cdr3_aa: CCRETQYF
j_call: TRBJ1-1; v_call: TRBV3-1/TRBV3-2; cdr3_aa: CASSQVDRYTEAFF
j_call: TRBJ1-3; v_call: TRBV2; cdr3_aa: CATAGIISGNTIYF
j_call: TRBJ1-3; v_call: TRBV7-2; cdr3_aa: CASSPRQGAPGNTIYF
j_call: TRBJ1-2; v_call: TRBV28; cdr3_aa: CASTVGGFGGYTF
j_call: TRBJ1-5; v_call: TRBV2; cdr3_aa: CAGARGGNQPQHF
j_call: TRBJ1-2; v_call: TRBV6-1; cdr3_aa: CASSEGTGTNYGYTF
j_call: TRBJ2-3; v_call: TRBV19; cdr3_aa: CASSPLAGGTDTQYF
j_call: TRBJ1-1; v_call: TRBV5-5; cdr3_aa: CASSLSFQAPAVGQVAFF
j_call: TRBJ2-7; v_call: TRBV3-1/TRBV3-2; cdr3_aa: CASSPPTGSSEQYF
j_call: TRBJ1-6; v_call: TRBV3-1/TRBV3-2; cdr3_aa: CASSQSFGARALF
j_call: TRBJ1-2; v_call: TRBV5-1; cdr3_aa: CASSMGGLNYGYTF